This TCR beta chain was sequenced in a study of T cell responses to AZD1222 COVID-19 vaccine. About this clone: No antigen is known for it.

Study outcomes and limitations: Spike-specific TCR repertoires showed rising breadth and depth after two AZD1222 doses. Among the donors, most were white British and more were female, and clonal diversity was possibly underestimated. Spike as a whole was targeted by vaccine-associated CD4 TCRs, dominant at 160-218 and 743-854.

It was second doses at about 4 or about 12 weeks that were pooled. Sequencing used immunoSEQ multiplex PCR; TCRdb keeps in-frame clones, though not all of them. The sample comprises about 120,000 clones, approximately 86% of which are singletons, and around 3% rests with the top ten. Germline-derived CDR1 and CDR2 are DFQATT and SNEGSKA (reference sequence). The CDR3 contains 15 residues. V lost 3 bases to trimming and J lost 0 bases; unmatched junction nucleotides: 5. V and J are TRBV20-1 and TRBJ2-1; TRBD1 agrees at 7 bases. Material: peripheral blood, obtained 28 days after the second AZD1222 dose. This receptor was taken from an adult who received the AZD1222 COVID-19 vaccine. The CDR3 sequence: CSASGTESSYNEQFF. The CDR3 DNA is TGCAGTGCTAGTGGGACAGAAAGCTCCTACAATGAGCAGTTCTTC.